The source of this TCR beta chain is a study of blood T cell repertoires in COVID-19. Losses at the gene ends were 0 bases for V and 6 bases for J; bases not matched to a gene: 6. Looked up from germline, CDR1 is SGHNT and CDR2 is YYREEE (reference sequence). The CDR3 length is 16 residues. Profiling relied on immunoSEQ multiplex PCR, and the TCRdb table lists in-frame clones only, not all of them. The sample has roughly 190,000 clones; 86% are singletons. This TCR was recovered from a woman aged 80 or over in a cohort sampled during active or convalescent COVID-19. The sample was peripheral blood. The chain has TRBV5-4 and TRBJ2-7; 13 bases match TRBD2. The CDR3 spells CASSLDGLAGVVEQYV. The DNA of the CDR3 is TGTGCCAGCAGCTTGGATGGACTAGCGGGAGTCGTCGAGCAGTACGTC.